This T cell receptor beta chain is from a study of T cell responses to AZD1222 COVID-19 vaccine. The CDR3 covers 16 residues. Germline V gene lookup returns CDR1 LGHDT and CDR2 YNNKEL (reference sequence). Assay used: immunoSEQ multiplex PCR; TCRdb lists only in-frame clones, some missing. Among about 89,000 clones, roughly 84% were seen once, and the ten largest hold 4.5% to 7%. With respect to this clone: One end of the junction does not line up with germline, which may come from a read error.

This TCR came from an adult who received the AZD1222 COVID-19 vaccine. The sequencing used peripheral blood, collected 28 days after the second AZD1222 dose. The rearrangement uses TRBV3-1 (or the pseudogene TRBV3-2) and TRBJ2-3; possible D gene TRBD2, 6 bases. Here the CDR3 reads CASSQDLRGSRDTQYF. CDR3 DNA sequence: TGTGCCAGCAGCCAAGATCTTCGGGGGAGCAGAGATACGCAGTATTTT.